This TCR beta chain was recorded in a study of T cells in Graves' hyperthyroidism and ophthalmopathy. Study in general: Once the initial diagnosis was made, peripheral blood was obtained before any treatment. Broader study findings: Peripheral blood also featured most of the thyroid clonotypes expanded above 0.001. Median prediction lead before ophthalmopathy onset was roughly 6 months with the model.

The V segment lost 1 base and the J segment 7 bases; nucleotides outside the gene matches: 8. The length of the CDR3 is 15 residues. Germline lookup yields CDR1 LGHDT and CDR2 YNNKEL (reference sequence). Exclusion of a patient resulted from uncontrolled infection, other autoimmune disease, pregnancy or lactation. This clonotype showed up just a few times. The target antigen is unknown. There were TCR beta CDR3 regions amplified from RNA transcripts. A set of HTBI primers served as the primers for a first-round RT-PCR of the TCR CDR3. One entry per CDR3 protein, called by TCRdb with MiXCR from the multiplex PCR reads. The top ten hold roughly 5.5% of the sample, which has roughly 580,000 distinct CDR3 sequences, about 15% seen once.

The clonotype originates from a woman aged 25 to 45 with Graves' hyperthyroidism that later progressed to Graves' ophthalmopathy. Sequencing was performed on blood. The chain is built from TRBV3-1 and TRBJ1-1; TRBD1 matches 8 bases. The CDR3 coding sequence is TGTGCCAGCAGCCAAGGGGACAGGCGCGACCGTGAAGCTTTCTTT. Encoded protein: CASSQGDRRDREAFF. The variable domain in full, with the rest retrieved from reference TRBV3-1 and TRBJ1-1, is DTAVSQTPKYLVTQMGNDKSIKCEQNLGHDTMYWYKQDSKKFLKIMFSYNNKELIINETVPNRFSPKSPDKAHLNLHINSLELGDSAVYFCASSQGDRRDREAFFGQGTRLTVV.